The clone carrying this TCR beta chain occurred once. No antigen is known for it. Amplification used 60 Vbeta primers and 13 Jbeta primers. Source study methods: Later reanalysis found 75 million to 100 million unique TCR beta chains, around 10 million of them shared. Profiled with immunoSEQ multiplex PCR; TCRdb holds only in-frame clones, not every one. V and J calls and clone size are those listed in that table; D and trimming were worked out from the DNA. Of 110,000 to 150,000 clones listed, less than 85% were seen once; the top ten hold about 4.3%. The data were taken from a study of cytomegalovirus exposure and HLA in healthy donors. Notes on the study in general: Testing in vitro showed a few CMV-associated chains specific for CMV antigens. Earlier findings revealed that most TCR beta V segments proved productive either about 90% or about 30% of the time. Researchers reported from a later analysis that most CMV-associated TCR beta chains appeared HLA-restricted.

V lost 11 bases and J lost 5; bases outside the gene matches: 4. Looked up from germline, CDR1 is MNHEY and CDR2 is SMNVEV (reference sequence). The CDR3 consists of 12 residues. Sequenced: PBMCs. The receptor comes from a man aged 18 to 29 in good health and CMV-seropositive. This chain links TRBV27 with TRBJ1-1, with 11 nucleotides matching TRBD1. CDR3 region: CAAGTGGTEAFF. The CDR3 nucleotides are TGTGCCGCCGGGACAGGGGGAACTGAAGCTTTCTTT.